The rows below give T cell receptor beta chains drawn from one sample of a study of T cell repertoires in ileal Crohn's disease. Profiled with immunoSEQ multiplex PCR; TCRdb holds only in-frame clones, not every one. The data show around 1,700 clones, with around 89% seen just once and 6.5% held by the top ten. The sequenced material came from ileal tissue. The receptors here all came from an adult with Crohn's disease. CDR3s include the opening cysteine and the closing phenylalanine or tryptophan. Part of the rows lack a size; the others show once, few, many or a class for expanded clones.

abundance | v_gene | CDR3aa
. | TRBV11-2 | CASSLGLASSTDTQYF
. | TRBV5-6 | CASSLAGGRNGELFF
once | TRBV6-1 | CASIPGESNQPQHF
. | TRBV27 | CASSLLGQGATNYGYTF
. | TRBV7-5 | CVRSLRTEQETQYF
once | TRBV11-2 | CASSSMGNTIYF
. | TRBV19 | CASSIGRTGLSNQPQHF
. | TRBV13 | CASSSGPWVGYTF
. | TRBV7-2 | CASSPGLGISSTDTQYF
once | TRBV18 | CASSQIRADNEKLFF
. | TRBV5-1 | CASSLAEYTDTQYF
. | TRBV27 | CASMRSPRQVGGTDTQYF
. | TRBV15 | CATSAHSGAERAFF
. | TRBV6-5 | CASSPQVLYGYTF
. | TRBV5-1 | CASSFRDRVTGELFF
. | TRBV5-4 | CASSGLAGGSGELFF
. | TRBV18 | CASSPPLVEETQYF
. | TRBV27 | CASSPRDRHQETQYF